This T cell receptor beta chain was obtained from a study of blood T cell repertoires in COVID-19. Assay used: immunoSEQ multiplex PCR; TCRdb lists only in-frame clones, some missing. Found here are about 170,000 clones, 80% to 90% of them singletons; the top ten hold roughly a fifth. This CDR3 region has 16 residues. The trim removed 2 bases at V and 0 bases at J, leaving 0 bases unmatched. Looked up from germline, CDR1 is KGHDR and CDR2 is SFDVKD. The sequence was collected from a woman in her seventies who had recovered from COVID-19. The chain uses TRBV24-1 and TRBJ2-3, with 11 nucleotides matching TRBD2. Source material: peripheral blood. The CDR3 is CATSDWTSGSTDTQYF. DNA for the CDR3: TGTGCCACCAGTGATTGGACTAGCGGGAGCACAGATACGCAGTATTTT.